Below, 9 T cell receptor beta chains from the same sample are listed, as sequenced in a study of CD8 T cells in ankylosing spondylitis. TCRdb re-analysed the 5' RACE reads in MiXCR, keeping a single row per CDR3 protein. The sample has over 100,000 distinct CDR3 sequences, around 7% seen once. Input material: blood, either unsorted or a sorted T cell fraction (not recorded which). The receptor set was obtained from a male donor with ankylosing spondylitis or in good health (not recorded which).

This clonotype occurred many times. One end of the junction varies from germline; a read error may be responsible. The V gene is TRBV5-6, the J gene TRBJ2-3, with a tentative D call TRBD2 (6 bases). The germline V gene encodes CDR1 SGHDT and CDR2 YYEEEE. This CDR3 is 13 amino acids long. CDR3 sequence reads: CASSLAGSPRRDF. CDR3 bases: TGTGCCAGCAGCTTGGCCGGGAGTCCACGCAGGGATTTT.

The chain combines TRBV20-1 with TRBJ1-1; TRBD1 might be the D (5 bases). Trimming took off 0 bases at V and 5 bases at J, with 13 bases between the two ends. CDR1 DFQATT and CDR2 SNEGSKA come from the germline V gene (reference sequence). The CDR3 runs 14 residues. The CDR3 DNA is TGCAGTGCTAGAGATCGGGGGAGTGAGACTGAAGCTTTCTTT. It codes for CSARDRGSETEAFF.

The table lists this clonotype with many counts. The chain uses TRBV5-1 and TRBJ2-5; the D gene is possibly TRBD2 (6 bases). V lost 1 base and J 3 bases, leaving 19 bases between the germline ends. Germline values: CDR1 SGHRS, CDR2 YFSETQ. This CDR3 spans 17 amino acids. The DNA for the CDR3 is TGCGCCAGCAGCTTGTGGAACAAGCTAGCGTTGGAAGAGACCCAGTACTTC. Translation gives CASSLWNKLALEETQYF.

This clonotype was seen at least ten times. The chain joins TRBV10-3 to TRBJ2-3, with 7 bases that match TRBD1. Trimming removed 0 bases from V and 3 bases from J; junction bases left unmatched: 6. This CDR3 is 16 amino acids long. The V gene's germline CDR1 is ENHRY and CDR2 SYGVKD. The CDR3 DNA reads TGTGCCATCAGTGAGTCCGGAAAGGGGGCGACAGATACGCAGTATTTT. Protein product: CAISESGKGATDTQYF.

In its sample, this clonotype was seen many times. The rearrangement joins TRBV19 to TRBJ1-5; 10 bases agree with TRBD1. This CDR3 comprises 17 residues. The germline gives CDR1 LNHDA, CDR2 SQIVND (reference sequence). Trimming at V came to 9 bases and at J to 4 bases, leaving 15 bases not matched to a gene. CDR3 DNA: TGTGCCAGAAAAGGGGGACAGGGGCCGTCTGGAAATCAGCCCCAGCATTTT. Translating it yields CARKGGQGPSGNQPQHF.

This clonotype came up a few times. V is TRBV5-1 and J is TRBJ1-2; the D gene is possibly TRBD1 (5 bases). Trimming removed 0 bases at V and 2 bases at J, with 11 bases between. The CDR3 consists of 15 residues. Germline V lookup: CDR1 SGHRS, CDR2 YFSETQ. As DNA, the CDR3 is TGCGCCAGCAGCTTGGCCCCAGGGTCGAACTATGGCTACACCTTC. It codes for CASSLAPGSNYGYTF.

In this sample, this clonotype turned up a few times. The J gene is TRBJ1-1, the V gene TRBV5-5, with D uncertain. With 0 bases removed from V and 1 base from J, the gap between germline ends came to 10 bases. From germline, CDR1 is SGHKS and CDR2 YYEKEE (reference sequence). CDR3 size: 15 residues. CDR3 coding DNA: TGTGCCAGCAGCTTGGTTGGTTGGGAGAACACTGAAGCTTTCTTT. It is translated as CASSLVGWENTEAFF.

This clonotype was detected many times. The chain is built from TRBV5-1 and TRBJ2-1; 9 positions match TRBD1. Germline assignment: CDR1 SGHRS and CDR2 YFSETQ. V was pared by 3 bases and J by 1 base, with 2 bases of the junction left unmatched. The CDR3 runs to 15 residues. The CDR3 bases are TGCGCCAGCAGCTCCGGGACAGGGTCCTACAATGAGCAGTTCTTC. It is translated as CASSSGTGSYNEQFF.

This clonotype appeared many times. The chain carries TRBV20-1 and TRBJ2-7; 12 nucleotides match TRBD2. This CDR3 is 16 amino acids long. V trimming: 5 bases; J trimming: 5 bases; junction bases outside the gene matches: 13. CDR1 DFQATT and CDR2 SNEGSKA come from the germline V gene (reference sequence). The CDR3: CSAHISTSGRLDEQYF. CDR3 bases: TGCAGTGCTCACATCTCTACTAGCGGGAGGTTAGACGAGCAGTACTTC.